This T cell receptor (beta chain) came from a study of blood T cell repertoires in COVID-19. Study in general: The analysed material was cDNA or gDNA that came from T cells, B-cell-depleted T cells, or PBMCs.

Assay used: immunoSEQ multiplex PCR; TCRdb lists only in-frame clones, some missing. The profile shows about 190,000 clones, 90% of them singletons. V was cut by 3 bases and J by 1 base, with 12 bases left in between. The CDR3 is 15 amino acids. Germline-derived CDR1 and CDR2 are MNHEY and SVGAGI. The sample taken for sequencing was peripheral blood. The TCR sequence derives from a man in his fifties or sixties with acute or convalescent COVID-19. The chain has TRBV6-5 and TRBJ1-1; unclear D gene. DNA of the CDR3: TGTGCCAGCAGTTATCGCCGGGATGCGAACACTGAAGCTTTCTTT. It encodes CASSYRRDANTEAFF.